The 2 T cell receptor beta chains in this list originate from one sample, sequenced in a study of identical twins. TCRdb ran MiXCR on the 5' RACE reads and lists one entry per CDR3 protein. The data contain approximately 550,000 distinct CDR3 sequences, around 22% of them singletons. The sample was also linked to a second study, of yellow fever vaccine responses in identical twins.

Sequencing input: CD4+ T cells sorted from blood. These receptors all stem from a woman aged 18-29 years in good health.

In DNA, the CDR3 is TGCAGTGCTAGACAAGGGCCTAAAACCGGGGAGCTGTTTTTT. Protein sequence: CSARQGPKTGELFF. The chain uses TRBV20-1 and TRBJ2-2; D gene ambiguous. Germline assignment: CDR1 DFQATT and CDR2 SNEGSKA (reference sequence). This CDR3 has 14 residues. V was trimmed by 2 bases and J by 5 bases, leaving 12 bases between them.

The chain combines TRBV7-9 with TRBJ2-7, with D perhaps TRBD1 (6 bases). The germline V and J ends were trimmed by 6 bases and 0 bases, with 12 bases remaining between them. CDR1 is SEHNR and CDR2 is FQNEAQ in the germline V gene (reference sequence). The CDR3 has 14 amino acids. CDR3 sequence reads: CASSSHRDSYEQYF. The CDR3 region has the DNA TGTGCCAGCAGTTCCCACAGGGACTCCTACGAGCAGTACTTC.